The entry below gives a single TCR beta chain sequence along with its context. What it binds is not known. When the RNA was reverse transcribed, random hexamers were used with an input of roughly 0.45 to 1 ug. Amplification of TCR beta CDR3 used immunoSEQ multiplex PCR across 54 Vbeta and 13 Jbeta. Via MiXCR, TCRdb re-called the immunoSEQ multiplex PCR reads, giving one row per CDR3 protein. Of 130,000 or so distinct CDR3 sequences in the sample, roughly 95% were seen once. V was cut by 4 bases and J by 4 bases, with 4 bases left in between. The germline V gene has CDR1 LGHDT and CDR2 YNNKEL (reference sequence). The CDR3 is 11 amino acids. This sample is part of a study of CD8 T cells in Susac syndrome. Study results and caveats: By the study's own acknowledgment, its TCR sequencing and HLA analysis included relatively few individuals.

The study sequenced TCR beta in blood CD8+ and CD4+ T cells. TEMRA cells were enriched by FACS, while CD8+ and CD4+ T cells were obtained through a negative isolation that was performed magnetically. The sequenced sample was CD4+ T cells from PBMCs. The origin of this receptor is a human donor with multiple sclerosis. The V and J genes are TRBV3-1 and TRBJ1-2; D gene unclear. CDR3 residues: CASSRSYGYTF. The CDR3 coding sequence is TGTGCCAGCAGCCGGAGCTATGGCTACACCTTC.